The 17 T cell receptor beta chains given below trace back to one sample, sequenced in a study of blood T cell repertoires in COVID-19. Method: immunoSEQ multiplex PCR; TCRdb's copy keeps in-frame clones and lacks some. The top ten hold approximately 5% of the sample, which has 270,000 or so clones, approximately 89% seen once. Sequenced sample: peripheral blood. The origin of the receptors is a woman aged 40 to 50 who had recovered from COVID-19.

This clone was recorded a few times. This sequence joins TRBV11-1 and TRBJ1-1; 8 bases map to TRBD1. Germline V gives CDR1 SGHAT, CDR2 FQDESV (reference sequence). After removal of 6 bases from V and 11 bases from J, the junction contained 11 bases not matched to a gene. The CDR3 contains 13 residues. The CDR3 nucleotides read TGTGCCAGCAGTAGAGGGACAGGTAGGAGGGCTTTCTTT. It codes for CASSRGTGRRAFF.

This chain uses TRBV7-9 with TRBJ1-5; D is ambiguous. Trimming took off 5 bases at V and 3 bases at J, with 14 bases between the two ends. CDR1 and CDR2 (germline): SEHNR, FQNEAQ (reference sequence). The CDR3 covers 15 residues. The CDR3 region is CASSGGLSFNQPQHF. The CDR3 DNA follows: TGTGCCAGCAGCGGAGGTCTCAGTTTCAATCAGCCCCAGCATTTT. The entire variable domain, with the rest obtained from reference TRBV7-9 and TRBJ1-5, is as follows: DTGVSQNPRHKITKRGQNVTFRCDPISEHNRLYWYRQTLGQGPEFLTYFQNEAQLEKSRLLSDRFSAERPKGSFSTLEIQRTEQGDSAMYLCASSGGLSFNQPQHFGDGTRLSIL.

The V and J genes are TRBV6-5 and TRBJ1-1; D is unresolved. Germline-derived CDR1 and CDR2 are MNHEY and SVGAGI. The germline V and J ends were trimmed by 3 bases and 6 bases, with 8 bases remaining between them. CDR3 length: 12 amino acids. The CDR3, as DNA: TGTGCCAGCAGTTATTGGGAGTCTGAAGCTTTCTTT. It codes for CASSYWESEAFF.

V and J are TRBV12-3 or TRBV12-4 and TRBJ2-3; D may be TRBD2 (5 bases). Trimming took off 7 bases at V and 3 bases at J, with 11 bases between the two ends. The CDR3 length is 13 residues. CDR3 sequence: CASIPRGTDTQYF. CDR3 sequence (DNA): TGTGCCAGCATCCCCCGGGGAACAGATACGCAGTATTTT.

The V gene is TRBV29-1, the J gene TRBJ2-1, with D hard to call. Germline V gene data show CDR1 as SQVTM and CDR2 as ANQGSEA. The CDR3 is 12 amino acids. The V gene lost 0 bases and the J gene lost 7 bases, with 7 bases spanning the gap. In nucleotides, the CDR3 is TGCAGCGTTGAAGATCCTATAAATGAGCAGTTCTTC. It translates to CSVEDPINEQFF.

The J gene is TRBJ2-7, the V gene TRBV6-5; TRBD1 is a possible D gene (6 bases). Germline CDR1 MNHEY, CDR2 SVGAGI. Between the trimmed V and J ends, which lost 0 bases and 3 bases, there was a span of 12 bases. CDR3 length: 15 amino acids. Here the CDR3 DNA reads TGTGCCAGCAGTTACTCGGCAGGGGTGGGCTACGAGCAGTACGTC. Its protein product is CASSYSAGVGYEQYV.

V and J are TRBV30 and TRBJ1-1; D not resolved. The CDR3 is 12 amino acids. Germline V gene data show CDR1 as GTSNPN and CDR2 as SVGIG (reference sequence). CDR3 residues: CVGSRRDTEAFF. The CDR3 nucleotides read TGTGTCGGCTCCAGGCGGGACACTGAAGCTTTCTTT. The full variable domain, its missing parts supplied by reference TRBV30 and TRBJ1-1, is SQTIHQWPATLVQPVGSPLSLECTVEGTSNPNLYWYRQAAGRGLQLLFYSVGIGQISSEVPQNLSASRPQDRQFILSSKKLLLSDSGFYLCVGSRRDTEAFFGQGTRLTVV.

In regard to this clone: Other DNA sequences within the sample encode an identical CDR3. The CDR3: CASSQVRVGSPLHF. CDR3 DNA: TGTGCCAGCAGCCAAGTCAGGGTGGGTTCACCCCTCCACTTT. This chain uses TRBV3-1 (or the pseudogene TRBV3-2) with TRBJ1-6; TRBD1 might be the D (5 bases). CDR1 and CDR2 from the germline V gene are LGHDT and YNNKEL (reference sequence). The CDR3 consists of 14 residues. Trimming took 1 base from V and 9 from J, leaving 10 bases between them.

The chain has TRBV11-1 and TRBJ1-2, with D unclear. V lost 5 bases and J lost 3, with 19 bases in between. The CDR3 is made up of 16 amino acids. CDR1 SGHAT and CDR2 FQDESV come from the germline V gene (reference sequence). CDR3 sequence (DNA): TGTGCCAGCAGCCTCCGGGGTGCAGGACCTCACTATGGCTACACCTTC. Protein product: CASSLRGAGPHYGYTF.

The chain recombines TRBV6-5 with TRBJ2-7; D call uncertain. The CDR3 sequence is 13 residues long. Trimming cost V 5 bases and J 5 bases, with 13 bases left between them. CDR1 MNHEY and CDR2 SVGAGI come from the germline V gene. CDR3 loop: CASSPRVAHEQYF. CDR3 bases: TGTGCCAGCAGTCCCCGGGTTGCCCACGAGCAGTACTTC.

The chain's CDR3 is CASSQVGPNYGYTF. CDR3 nucleotides: TGTGCCAGCAGCCAGGTGGGGCCTAACTATGGCTACACCTTC. The rearrangement uses TRBV3-1 (or the pseudogene TRBV3-2) and TRBJ1-2, with TRBD1 as a possible D gene (5 bases). V dropped 3 bases and J dropped 0 bases, with 8 bases sitting between them. The CDR3 totals 14 residues. The germline V gene encodes CDR1 LGHDT and CDR2 YNNKEL (reference sequence).

This clone came up a few times. The chain links TRBV5-6 to TRBJ2-1; D is unresolved. Trimming removed 2 bases at V and 4 bases at J, with 4 bases between. The germline V gene has CDR1 SGHDT and CDR2 YYEEEE. The CDR3 loop spans 12 amino acids. The CDR3 reads CASSFRYNEQFF. The CDR3 coding sequence is TGTGCCAGCAGCTTCAGGTACAATGAGCAGTTCTTC.

V usage is TRBV5-6 and J usage is TRBJ1-6, with TRBD1 identical over 7 bases. Looked up from germline, CDR1 is SGHDT and CDR2 is YYEEEE. The CDR3 has 15 residues. Trimming removed 1 base from V and 10 bases from J; junction bases left unmatched: 8. CDR3: CASSLWGTVRSPLHF. The CDR3 DNA follows: TGTGCCAGCAGCTTGTGGGGGACAGTCCGCTCACCCCTCCACTTT.

The rearrangement links TRBV2 to TRBJ2-7, with a possible D match to TRBD2 (5 bases). This CDR3 has 14 amino acids. Trimming left V 7 bases short and J 6 bases short, with 19 bases between. The germline V gene encodes CDR1 SNHLY and CDR2 FYNNEI. Here the CDR3 DNA reads TGTGCCAGCATAAGCGAAACGGGGTTCCGCGAGCAGTACTTC. It codes for CASISETGFREQYF. The entire variable domain, with the rest obtained from reference TRBV2 and TRBJ2-7, is as follows: EPEVTQTPSHQVTQMGQEVILRCVPISNHLYFYWYRQILGQKVEFLVSFYNNEISEKSEIFDDQFSVERPDGSNFTLKIRSTKLEDSAMYFCASISETGFREQYFGPGTRLTVT.

The chain carries TRBV9 and TRBJ1-6; 7 bases are a match to TRBD1. The CDR3 has 14 amino acids. Germline assignment: CDR1 SGDLS and CDR2 YYNGEE. V gave up 4 bases and J gave up 7 bases; unmatched junction bases: 5. In nucleotides, the CDR3 is TGTGCCAGCAGCCCACAGACAGGGAATTCACCCCTCCACTTT. It translates to CASSPQTGNSPLHF.

This sequence joins TRBV5-1 and TRBJ2-1; no reliable D call. The CDR3 totals 14 residues. The germline CDR1 and CDR2 sequences are SGHRS and YFSETQ. V lost 2 bases, J lost 4 bases, and 10 bases lay in between. The CDR3 region is CASSFRGSYNEQFF. The CDR3 DNA reads TGCGCCAGCAGCTTCCGAGGCTCATACAATGAGCAGTTCTTC.

This chain links TRBV6-1 with TRBJ2-3; 8 positions agree with TRBD1. The germline V gene encodes CDR1 MNHNS and CDR2 SASEGT. The CDR3 runs to 15 residues. Trimming took 2 bases from V and 3 from J; bases not matched to a gene: 4. This CDR3 is CASSEMYRGTDTQYF. CDR3 DNA: TGTGCCAGCAGTGAAATGTACAGGGGGACAGATACGCAGTATTTT.